This TCR beta chain was documented in a study of T cells in Graves' hyperthyroidism and ophthalmopathy. Study as a whole: It was at initial diagnosis, before any treatment, that peripheral blood was collected.

General study points: Expanded thyroid clonotypes (above 0.001) were mostly also found in blood.

A remark on this clonotype: Its antigen is as yet unknown.

Amplified regions were TCR beta CDR3 sequences from RNA transcripts. First-round RT-PCR with HTBI primers amplified the TCR CDR3 region. TCRdb fed the multiplex PCR reads into MiXCR, producing one record per CDR3 protein. This sample has more than 300,000 distinct CDR3 sequences, with less than 20% found just once. Per germline, CDR1 MNHEY and CDR2 SMNVEV (reference sequence). CDR3 length equals 18 residues. With 5 bases clipped from V and 1 base from J, the junction kept 11 bases outside the gene matches. Any patient presenting with uncontrolled infection, other autoimmune disease, pregnancy or lactation was left out. Diagnoses rested on clinical symptoms, serum thyroxine and TRAb, thyroid ultrasound and orbital computed tomography.

The gene calls are TRBV27 and TRBJ2-2, with 9 nucleotides matching TRBD1. This receptor was obtained from a man between 18 and 35 years old with Graves' ophthalmopathy. The sequenced sample consisted of blood. CDR3 sequence (DNA): TGTGCCAGCAGTAGCGGACAGGGGAGTCGCCGGAACACCGGGGAGCTGTTTTTT. This sequence encodes CASSSGQGSRRNTGELFF.